This T cell receptor beta chain was documented in a study of blood T cell repertoires in COVID-19. Trimming took off 7 bases at V and 5 bases at J, with 17 bases between the two ends. Germline V lookup: CDR1 SGHRS, CDR2 YFSETQ. This CDR3 region has 14 residues. Libraries were prepared by immunoSEQ multiplex PCR; TCRdb keeps only in-frame clonotypes and omits some of them. This table holds around 46,000 clones, about 85% found once. This chain uses TRBV5-1 with TRBJ2-3, with D perhaps matching TRBD1 (7 bases). This receptor was taken from a human donor in a cohort sampled during active COVID-19. The sample consisted of peripheral blood. This chain's CDR3 is CASAEGARVDTQYF. The CDR3, as DNA: TGCGCCAGCGCGGAGGGGGCGCGGGTAGATACGCAGTATTTT.